The rows below give T cell receptor beta chains drawn from one sample of a study of blood T cell repertoires in COVID-19. The assay was immunoSEQ multiplex PCR, and TCRdb's table has in-frame clones only and misses some. The table records 310,000 or so clones, around 84% of them present only once. Sequenced: peripheral blood. Every receptor here comes from a man between 65 and 80 years old with acute or convalescent COVID-19. Each CDR3 is given with its conserved first and last residue. D genes are given only for firm matches. Clone size appears in some rows only: once, few, many, or a class for an expanded clone.

V: TRBV19; D: -; J: TRBJ1-1; size: -; CDR3: CASKGANTEAFF; DNA: TGTGCCAGTAAAGGGGCCAACACTGAAGCTTTCTTT
V: TRBV4-1; D: -; J: TRBJ1-3; size: -; CDR3: CASSQDDRSRNTIYF; DNA: TGCGCCAGCAGCCAAGACGACAGGTCCCGAAACACCATATATTTT
V: TRBV10-3; D: -; J: TRBJ1-5; size: -; CDR3: CAISADSNQPQHF; DNA: TGTGCCATCAGCGCAGATAGCAATCAGCCCCAGCATTTT
V: TRBV5-1; D: TRBD1; J: TRBJ1-1; size: -; CDR3: CASSLDPGQGTEAFF; DNA: TGCGCCAGCAGCTTGGATCCGGGACAGGGCACTGAAGCTTTCTTT
V: TRBV7-9; D: TRBD2; J: TRBJ2-3; size: -; CDR3: CASSLSGGPDTQYF; DNA: TGTGCCAGCAGCCTTAGCGGGGGCCCAGATACGCAGTATTTT
V: TRBV28; D: -; J: TRBJ1-2; size: -; CDR3: CASSLTDRSLGYGYTF; DNA: TGTGCCAGCAGTTTAACTGACAGGTCCTTGGGCTATGGCTACACCTTC
V: TRBV7-9; D: TRBD1; J: TRBJ2-3; size: -; CDR3: CASSTPTGVDTQYF; DNA: TGTGCCAGCAGCACCCCCACAGGGGTGGATACGCAGTATTTT
V: TRBV4-1; D: TRBD1; J: TRBJ1-2; size: -; CDR3: CASSRADREAYGYTF; DNA: TGCGCCAGCAGCCGCGCCGACAGGGAGGCCTATGGCTACACCTTC
V: TRBV7-2; D: TRBD1; J: TRBJ2-7; size: -; CDR3: CASRRDRGSYEQYF; DNA: TGTGCCAGCAGACGTGACAGGGGGAGCTACGAGCAGTACTTC
V: TRBV24-1; D: TRBD2; J: TRBJ2-5; size: -; CDR3: CATSASGGADETQYF; DNA: TGTGCCACCAGTGCAAGCGGGGGGGCTGACGAGACCCAGTACTTC
V: TRBV7-9; D: -; J: TRBJ2-1; size: -; CDR3: CASSPDLSSGTNEQFF; DNA: TGTGCCAGCAGCCCGGATCTGTCGAGCGGGACAAATGAGCAGTTCTTC
V: TRBV3-1/TRBV3-2; D: TRBD1; J: TRBJ1-6; size: -; CDR3: CASSQGTGVRSPLHF; DNA: TGTGCCAGCAGCCAAGGGACAGGGGTGAGGTCACCCCTCCACTTT
V: TRBV19; D: -; J: TRBJ1-5; size: -; CDR3: CASTGQDNQPQHF; DNA: TGTGCCAGTACAGGGCAGGACAATCAGCCCCAGCATTTT
V: TRBV28; D: TRBD2; J: TRBJ2-1; size: -; CDR3: CASSSPAGAYNEQFF; DNA: TGTGCCAGCAGTTCCCCAGCGGGAGCCTACAATGAGCAGTTCTTC
V: TRBV9; D: -; J: TRBJ1-1; size: -; CDR3: CASSPFSSGENTEAFF; DNA: TGTGCCAGCAGCCCTTTCTCGAGCGGGGAGAACACTGAAGCTTTCTTT
V: TRBV3-1/TRBV3-2; D: TRBD2; J: TRBJ2-7; size: few; CDR3: CASSQGGGGGAHEQYF; DNA: TGTGCCAGCAGCCAAGGGGGCGGCGGGGGGGCCCACGAGCAGTACTTC
V: TRBV7-2; D: TRBD2; J: TRBJ2-3; size: -; CDR3: CASSFSPGGTDTQYF; DNA: TGTGCCAGCAGCTTTAGTCCGGGGGGGACAGATACGCAGTATTTT
V: TRBV7-8; D: -; J: TRBJ1-6; size: -; CDR3: CASSTGNDSPLHF; DNA: TGTGCCAGCAGCACAGGGAACGATTCACCCCTCCACTTT
V: TRBV2; D: -; J: TRBJ1-5; size: -; CDR3: CASSGTGNQPQHF; DNA: TGTGCCAGCAGTGGGACAGGCAATCAGCCCCAGCATTTT
V: TRBV6-5; D: TRBD1; J: TRBJ2-1; size: -; CDR3: CASSRGQGVYNEQFF; DNA: TGTGCCAGCAGTCGCGGACAGGGGGTTTACAATGAGCAGTTCTTC
V: TRBV5-1; D: TRBD1; J: TRBJ2-7; size: -; CDR3: CASSLGPGGASYEQYF; DNA: TGCGCCAGCAGCTTAGGGCCAGGGGGCGCCTCCTACGAGCAGTACTTC